This TCR beta chain appears in the sequencing data of a study of blood T cell repertoires in COVID-19 (dated by TCRdb to 2020 to 2021). Some background on the complete study: The collaborator samples originated in the United States, Italy and Spain and spanned the acute and convalescent phases of COVID-19. The material from the prospective study consisted of cDNA or gDNA derived from T cells, B-cell-depleted T cells, or PBMCs. The dataset comprised deeply sampled blood TCRbeta repertoires from subjects exposed to, actively infected with, or recovered from COVID-19. The repertoires were released in a freely available public database meant as a resource for research on the immune response to SARS-CoV-2. The samples were drawn from two sources: the first 160 participants of the ongoing ImmuneRACE study, and 950 to 1,500 subjects contributed by 6 global collaborators. Sample metadata almost always included a de-identified subject ID, COVID-19 status, age in years and sex. Where HLA class I and class II types were available, the types were taken from metadata supplied by the sample provider, not from assay-based typing. Study-wide findings and limitations: Clinical and demographic metadata were provided uncurated, with the amount varying by source and participant.

The CDR3 has 14 amino acids, counting the end cysteine and phenylalanine. The retained sequence is limited to the CDR3, 42 bases, with the frame set at the first base. CDR1 and CDR2 are read off the germline V gene as SGDLS and YYNGEE. V sheds 0 bases and J sheds 2 bases, leaving 8 bases between their ends. Each collaborating institution followed its own protocols to collect whole blood in K2EDTA tubes. For TCRbeta analysis, collaborators shipped samples in one of three forms: frozen whole blood, isolated PBMCs, or DNA extracted from either of those sample types. The immunoSEQ Assay, a bias-controlled multiplex PCR, was used to amplify TCRbeta CDR3 regions from genomic DNA. As for the authors' bioinformatics: Within the assay, amplification of reference gene primers was used to estimate how many nucleated cells each sample contained. Sequence reads were collapsed and filtered to measure the absolute abundance of every unique TCRbeta CDR3 rearrangement. For each sample, productive Simpson clonality was calculated as the square root of Simpson's diversity index over productive rearrangements. The immuneACCESS repertoire file appears here via TCRdb, limited to in-frame rearrangements. These files lack a portion of the clones; in checked studies, under half of the deficit traces to unresolved V genes, and the cause of the others is not known. Clone size and V and J calls were adopted from that table, with D and trimming inferred from the DNA. Counted in this sample were 100,000 or so clones; around 83% of them appeared once. The top ten constitute approximately 15% of the sample.

This clone has only one observation. Its cognate antigen has yet to be identified. The sample holds no much larger clone one base away, and base qualities are not on file. Recombination connected TRBV9 to TRBJ1-1; no D segment can be confidently identified. The material sequenced was peripheral blood. This receptor was identified in an elderly woman with acute or convalescent COVID-19. The CDR3 protein: CASSVDLSNTEAFF. In nucleotides, the sequence is TGTGCCAGCAGCGTAGACCTGAGTAACACTGAAGCTTTCTTT.